This T cell receptor beta chain was identified during a study of T cell responses to AZD1222 COVID-19 vaccine. Turning to the study itself: Researchers grouped second doses given at about 4 or about 12 weeks into one pool.

TCRdb keeps only in-frame clones here, not all; method: immunoSEQ multiplex PCR. The data contain more than 150,000 clones, 88% of them singletons. Remarks on this clone: Its specificity is not known.

Study-wide results and limits: Just a handful of people given AZD1222 tested seropositive at baseline. Vaccine-associated CD4 TCRs spanned spike, dominant at 160-218 and 743-854. The donor group comprised mostly white British people and more females; the analysis possibly underestimated clonal diversity.

The receptor's source is an adult in good health. Sequencing was performed on peripheral blood, taken on day 0 of AZD1222 vaccination.

The CDR3 coding sequence is TGTGCCAGCAGCTTGGATGCTCTGAGTTCACCCCTCCACTTT. It encodes CASSLDALSSPLHF. The chain joins TRBV5-8 to TRBJ1-6; no definite D call. This CDR3 spans 14 amino acids. CDR1 and CDR2 from the germline V gene are SGHTS and YDEGEE. V lost 0 bases to trimming and J lost 9 bases, with 10 bases between them.